This TCR beta chain appears in the sequencing data of a study of T cell responses to AZD1222 COVID-19 vaccine. General observations from the study: The donor group comprised mostly white British people and more females; the analysis possibly underestimated clonal diversity. Researchers took repertoire samples only after the peak T cell response had come.

Per germline, CDR1 LGHNA and CDR2 YSLEER. The V gene lost 0 bases and the J gene lost 2 bases, with 23 bases spanning the gap. The CDR3 consists of 21 residues. Sequencing was performed with immunoSEQ multiplex PCR; in TCRdb, only in-frame clones are kept and a portion is missing. Altogether some 180,000 clones are present, around 94% being singletons, with the ten largest covering 1.5% to 2%. A remark on this clone: The antigen is not known. This same CDR3 is encoded by further DNA sequences in the sample.

This rearrangement joins TRBV4-3 to TRBJ2-6, with a possible D match to TRBD2 (6 bases). This TCR was recovered from an adult who received the AZD1222 COVID-19 vaccine. The source material was peripheral blood, sampled 28 days after the second AZD1222 dose. Here the CDR3 reads CASSQDYRRADLWTGANVLTF. The CDR3 DNA sequence: TGCGCCAGCAGCCAAGATTACCGGAGGGCGGACCTGTGGACTGGGGCCAACGTCCTGACTTTC.